The rows below give T cell receptor beta chains drawn from one sample of a study of OX40 agonist ivuxolimab in advanced cancers. Method: immunoSEQ multiplex PCR; TCRdb's copy keeps in-frame clones and lacks some. The repertoire holds around 70,000 clones, with roughly 82% as singletons. The sequenced sample was CD4+ or CD8+ T cells sorted from blood, obtained in a trial of the OX40 agonist ivuxolimab. These receptors came from an adult with an advanced solid tumor such as melanoma, head and neck, liver or kidney cancer. Both conserved end residues are part of each CDR3. The order of the fields is V gene, J gene, D gene, clone size, CDR3 DNA, CDR3 protein. A D gene is named only where the DNA matches it firmly. Only some rows state a clone size, as once, few, many or a class for expanded clones.

>TRBV6-1|TRBJ2-6|TRBD1|few
TGTGCCTGCCAAGGGGGCTCGGCTGGGGCCAACGTCCTGACTTTC
CACQGGSAGANVLTF
>TRBV9|TRBJ1-2|-|-
TGTGCCAGCAGCCAAATCCCAAGCTATGGCTACACCTTC
CASSQIPSYGYTF
>TRBV5-1|TRBJ2-3|TRBD1|-
TGCGCCAGCAGCGACCTCTCGACAGGGAGAAGTACAGATACGCAGTATTTT
CASSDLSTGRSTDTQYF
>TRBV9|TRBJ1-5|-|once
TGTGCCAGCAGCGCCCCAGGTGGAGCCCAGCATTTT
CASSAPGGAQHF
>TRBV2|TRBJ2-3|TRBD2|-
TGTGCCAGCAGTGTAACGGCGGGGGGCATTAGCACAGATACGCAGTATTTT
CASSVTAGGISTDTQYF
>TRBV6-5|TRBJ2-7|TRBD1|-
TGTGCCAGTAGACAGGGTCCCGAGCAGTACTTC
CASRQGPEQYF
>TRBV7-2|TRBJ1-5|TRBD1|few
TGTGCCACAAGCAGGGGGGGAAATCAGCCCCAGCATTTT
CATSRGGNQPQHF
>TRBV25-1|TRBJ2-3|-|-
TGTGCCAGCAGTGATAGTCGCTCTAGGGCTCCGTCAGATGCGCAGTATTTT
CASSDSRSRAPSDAQYF
>TRBV7-3|TRBJ2-5|-|-
TGTGCCAGCAGCTTACAGGGCCGGGGGACCCAGTACTTC
CASSLQGRGTQYF
>TRBV6-6|TRBJ1-6|-|-
TGTGCCAGCAGTTATGGGAATGATTCACCCCTCCACTTT
CASSYGNDSPLHF
>TRBV4-1|TRBJ2-1|-|-
TGCGCCAGCAGCCAACAAGATGCGGGCCGGGAGCAGTTCTTC
CASSQQDAGREQFF
>TRBV27|TRBJ1-4|TRBD1|-
TGTGCCAGCAGTAGCACCGGGACAGGGGCAACTAATGAAAAACTGTTTTTT
CASSSTGTGATNEKLFF
>TRBV4-1|TRBJ2-4|-|-
TGCGCCAGCAGCCCGGGACCCGAAGGGTTGAACATTCAGTACTTC
CASSPGPEGLNIQYF
>TRBV28|TRBJ1-2|-|-
TGTGCCAGCAGTTTATTTCAGGGGAACTATGGCTACACCTTC
CASSLFQGNYGYTF
>TRBV9|TRBJ2-5|-|-
TGTGCCAGCAGCGTCTCTACCGGGACCGGTGAGACCCAGTACTTC
CASSVSTGTGETQYF
>TRBV9|TRBJ2-1|-|-
TGTGCCAGCAGCACACAATCGTCCTACAATGAGCAGTTCTTC
CASSTQSSYNEQFF
>TRBV10-3|TRBJ2-3|-|-
TGTGCCATCCAGAGACAGGCCATTAGCACAGATACGCAGTATTTT
CAIQRQAISTDTQYF